The 10 T cell receptor beta chains below come from one sample, sequenced in a study of cytomegalovirus exposure and HLA in healthy donors. Both 60 Vbeta primers and 13 Jbeta primers went into the PCR. Sequencing used immunoSEQ multiplex PCR; TCRdb keeps in-frame clones, though not all of them. The table includes about 110,000 clones, about 80% detected once. The specimen sequenced was PBMCs. The origin of the receptors is a woman in her 50s in good health and CMV-seropositive.

V is TRBV5-6 and J is TRBJ2-1, with a tentative D call TRBD1 (6 bases). V was shortened by 4 bases and J by 6 bases, with 17 bases between the two germline ends. This CDR3 region has 15 residues. Germline V CDR1 and CDR2: SGHDT, YYEEEE. The CDR3 DNA reads TGTGCCAGCAGCCAGAATGGCAGGGGTAGCAATGAGCAGTTCTTC. It codes for CASSQNGRGSNEQFF.

The chain couples TRBV6-5 to TRBJ2-3, with a weak D call TRBD1 (6 bases). Germline lookup yields CDR1 MNHEY and CDR2 SVGAGI. V was pared by 0 bases and J by 4 bases, with 14 bases between. This CDR3 contains 16 residues. CDR3 amino acids: CASSYSRGSLADTQYF. CDR3 in DNA: TGTGCCAGCAGTTACTCAAGGGGGTCCCTCGCAGATACGCAGTATTTT.

This CDR3 is CASSLAGGPFSYNEQFF. The CDR3 nucleotides are TGTGCCAGCAGTCTAGCGGGAGGGCCCTTCTCCTACAATGAGCAGTTCTTC. The chain has TRBV7-3 and TRBJ2-1; 12 bases align to TRBD2. The germline V gene has CDR1 SGHTA and CDR2 FQGTGA. Trimming at V came to 6 bases and at J to 0 bases, leaving 6 bases not matched to a gene. There are 17 residues in the CDR3.

The rearrangement uses TRBV2 and TRBJ1-3; D perhaps matches TRBD1 (6 bases). V was clipped by 2 bases and J by 0 bases, with 17 bases between them. The CDR3 sequence is 18 residues long. In germline, CDR1 is SNHLY, CDR2 FYNNEI. The CDR3 DNA is TGTGCCAGCAGTGAAAGTTTGGACAGCGCCAGCTCTGGAAACACCATATATTTT. Translation: CASSESLDSASSGNTIYF.

The chain uses TRBV9 and TRBJ2-7; no clear D gene. The V end lost 0 bases, the J end lost 6 bases, and 16 bases lay between the germline ends. This CDR3 comprises 15 residues. Germline CDR1 SGDLS, CDR2 YYNGEE. The DNA for the CDR3 is TGTGCCAGCAGCGTAGGAGGCGCCCATCTGTCCGAGCAGTACTTC. Amino acids: CASSVGGAHLSEQYF.

V usage is TRBV5-1 and J usage is TRBJ2-3; 8 nucleotides line up with TRBD2. The J segment lost 4 bases and the V segment lost 8 bases, leaving 15 bases of the junction unmatched. Germline V gives CDR1 SGHRS, CDR2 YFSETQ. The length of the CDR3 is 16 residues. Here the CDR3 DNA reads TGCGCCAGTAAGCTCGGGGGCGGAGCGGGGGCAGATACGCAGTATTTT. Translating gives CASKLGGGAGADTQYF.

The genes are TRBV6-5 and TRBJ2-7, with 8 bases that match TRBD2. CDR1 is MNHEY, CDR2 SVGAGI, per germline. The CDR3 sequence is 16 residues long. The V segment lost 0 bases and the J segment 1 base; nucleotides outside the gene matches: 5. CDR3 sequence: CASSYSLTSGSYEQYF. In DNA form, the CDR3 reads TGTGCCAGCAGTTACTCGTTAACTAGCGGTTCCTACGAGCAGTACTTC.

In regard to this clone: The germline gene is not matched at one end of the junction; a read error may be the cause. The CDR3 nucleotides are TGTTCCAGCAGCTTAGGGGGCACTAGCGGCACCGGGGAGCTGTTTTTT. Protein product: CSSSLGGTSGTGELFF. The chain links TRBV7-9 to TRBJ2-2; D perhaps matches TRBD2 (8 bases). In germline, CDR1 is SEHNR, CDR2 FQNEAQ (reference sequence). CDR3 length: 16 residues.

This chain links TRBV18 with TRBJ2-5, with 8 bases identical to TRBD1. V was pared by 0 bases and J by 3 bases, with 3 bases of the junction left unmatched. This CDR3 spans 15 amino acids. Germline CDR1 KGHSH, CDR2 LQKENI. CDR3 nucleotide sequence: TGTGCCAGCTCACCACCGAACAGGGGGAAAGAGACCCAGTACTTC. Its translation: CASSPPNRGKETQYF. The whole variable domain, remainder taken from reference TRBV18 and TRBJ2-5, is NAGVMQNPRHLVRRRGQEARLRCSPMKGHSHVYWYRQLPEEGLKFMVYLQKENIIDESGMPKERFSAEFPKEGPSILRIQQVVRGDSAAYFCASSPPNRGKETQYFGPGTRLLVL.

V is TRBV5-1 and J is TRBJ2-1, with TRBD2 matching 11 bases. Looked up from germline, CDR1 is SGHRS and CDR2 is YFSETQ. The CDR3 is 15 residues long. The V gene end was trimmed by 4 bases and the J gene end by 4 bases; junction bases not matched to a gene: 4. CDR3 sequence reads: CASSPGTSGYNEQFF. The CDR3 bases are TGCGCCAGCAGCCCCGGGACTAGCGGTTACAATGAGCAGTTCTTC.